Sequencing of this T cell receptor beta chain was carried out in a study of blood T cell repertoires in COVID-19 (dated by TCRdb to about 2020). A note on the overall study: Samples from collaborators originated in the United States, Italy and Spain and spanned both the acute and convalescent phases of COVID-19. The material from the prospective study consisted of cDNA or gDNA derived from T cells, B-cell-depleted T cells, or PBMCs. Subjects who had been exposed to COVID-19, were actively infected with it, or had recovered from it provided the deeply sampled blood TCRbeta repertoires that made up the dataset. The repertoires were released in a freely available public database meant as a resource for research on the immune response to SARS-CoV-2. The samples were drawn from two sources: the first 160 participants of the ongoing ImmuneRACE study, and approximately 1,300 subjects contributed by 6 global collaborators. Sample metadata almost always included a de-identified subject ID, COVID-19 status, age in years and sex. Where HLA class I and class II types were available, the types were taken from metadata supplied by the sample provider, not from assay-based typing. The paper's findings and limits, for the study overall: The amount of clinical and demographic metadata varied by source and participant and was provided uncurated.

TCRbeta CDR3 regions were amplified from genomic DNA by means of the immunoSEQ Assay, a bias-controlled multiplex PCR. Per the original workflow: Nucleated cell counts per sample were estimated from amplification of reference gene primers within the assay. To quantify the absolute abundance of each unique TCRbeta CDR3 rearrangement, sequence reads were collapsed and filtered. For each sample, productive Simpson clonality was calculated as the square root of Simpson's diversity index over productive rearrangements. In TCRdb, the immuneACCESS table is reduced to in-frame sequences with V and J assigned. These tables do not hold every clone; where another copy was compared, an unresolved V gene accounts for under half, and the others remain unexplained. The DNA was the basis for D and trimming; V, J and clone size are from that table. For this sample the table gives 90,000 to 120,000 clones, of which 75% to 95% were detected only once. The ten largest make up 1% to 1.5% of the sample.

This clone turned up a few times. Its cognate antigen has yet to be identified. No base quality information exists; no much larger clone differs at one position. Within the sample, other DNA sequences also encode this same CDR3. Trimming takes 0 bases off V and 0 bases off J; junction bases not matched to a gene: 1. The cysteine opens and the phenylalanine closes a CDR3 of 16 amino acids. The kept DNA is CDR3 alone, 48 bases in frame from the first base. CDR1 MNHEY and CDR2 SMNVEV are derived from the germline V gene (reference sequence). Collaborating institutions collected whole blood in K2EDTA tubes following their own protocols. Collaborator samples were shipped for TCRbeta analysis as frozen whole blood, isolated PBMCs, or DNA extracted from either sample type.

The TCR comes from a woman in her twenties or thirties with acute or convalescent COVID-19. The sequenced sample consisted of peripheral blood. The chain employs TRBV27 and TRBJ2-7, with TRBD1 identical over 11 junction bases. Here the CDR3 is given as CASSLSGQGASYEQYF. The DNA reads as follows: TGTGCCAGCAGTTTATCAGGACAGGGGGCCTCCTACGAGCAGTACTTC.